This T cell receptor beta chain was captured in a study of T cells in Graves' hyperthyroidism and ophthalmopathy. This CDR3 is 13 amino acids long. Trimming pared 2 bases from V and 2 bases from J, leaving 5 bases between. Germline-derived CDR1 and CDR2 are KGHDR and SFDVKD. Amplification of TCR beta CDR3 regions was performed using RNA transcripts as template. HTBI primers drove first-round RT-PCR of the TCR CDR3. From the multiplex PCR reads, TCRdb called clonotypes with MiXCR, one entry per CDR3 protein. The data contain approximately 530,000 distinct CDR3 sequences, 16% of them singletons. This clonotype was seen ten or more times. Stable hyperthyroidism: no ophthalmopathy progression over 18 months of follow-up. Pregnant or lactating patients were excluded, as were those with uncontrolled infection or other autoimmune disease.

This rearrangement joins TRBV24-1 to TRBJ1-1; no reliable D call. Sequenced sample: blood. This clonotype was sampled from a woman aged 18-35 years with Graves' hyperthyroidism. DNA for the CDR3: TGTGCCACCAGTGATTGGAGCAACACTGAAGCTTTCTTT. Residues: CATSDWSNTEAFF.